The 14 T cell receptor beta chains listed next were all sequenced from one sample in a study of OX40 agonist ivuxolimab in advanced cancers. Library prep was done by the immunoSEQ multiplex PCR assay. In its TCRdb copy, this immuneACCESS table keeps in-frame sequences only and misses some clones. Where compared with another copy, unresolved V genes explain less than half of these, and the others have no known cause. This sample has roughly 80,000 clones in its table, and 89% of those were observed once. In total, the top ten clones hold around 0.4% of the sample. The sample consisted of CD4+ or CD8+ T cells sorted from blood, taken in a trial of the OX40 agonist ivuxolimab. Every receptor here comes from an adult with an advanced solid tumor such as melanoma, head and neck, liver or kidney cancer.

The chain carries TRBV29-1 and TRBJ1-4, with TRBD1 as a possible D gene (5 bases). V lost 7 bases to trimming and J lost 4 bases, with 13 bases between them. Germline-derived CDR1 and CDR2 are SQVTM and ANQGSEA. CDR3 length: 13 amino acids. The CDR3: CSAPGTDNEKLFF. The CDR3 DNA reads TGCAGCGCCCCCGGGACCGATAATGAAAAACTGTTTTTT.

V is TRBV19 and J is TRBJ2-1, with 7 bases matching TRBD1. With 5 bases clipped from V and 0 bases from J, the junction kept 10 bases outside the gene matches. CDR1 and CDR2 (germline): LNHDA, SQIVND (reference sequence). This CDR3 has 17 residues. CDR3 amino acids: CASSLRTGGRSYNEQFF. The CDR3 coding sequence is TGTGCCAGTAGTCTCCGGACAGGAGGTCGCTCCTACAATGAGCAGTTCTTC.

The chain couples TRBV5-6 to TRBJ2-3; maybe TRBD2 (6 bases). This CDR3 comprises 15 residues. Germline values: CDR1 SGHDT, CDR2 YYEEEE. Trimming took 5 bases from V and 1 from J, leaving 14 bases between them. Here the CDR3 reads CASRPPGLGTDTQYF. The DNA of the CDR3 is TGTGCCAGCAGGCCTCCGGGACTCGGCACAGATACGCAGTATTTT.

The chain combines TRBV5-4 with TRBJ1-1, with a tentative D call TRBD1 (5 bases). Germline CDR1 and CDR2: SGHNT and YYREEE (reference sequence). V dropped 0 bases and J dropped 4 bases, with 7 bases sitting between them. The CDR3 loop spans 13 amino acids. This CDR3 is CASSLDRFTEAFF. The CDR3 DNA reads as TGTGCCAGCAGCTTGGACAGGTTCACTGAAGCTTTCTTT. The variable domain in full, completed from reference TRBV5-4 and TRBJ1-1, reads ETGVTQSPTHLIKTRGQQVTLRCSSQSGHNTVSWYQQALGQGPQFIFQYYREEENGRGNFPPRFSGLQFPNYSSELNVNALELDDSALYLCASSLDRFTEAFFGQGTRLTVV.

This clone was counted a single time. CDR3 sequence: CATTGLAGGGTSTDTQYF. CDR3 bases: TGTGCCACCACTGGACTAGCGGGAGGAGGAACTAGCACAGATACGCAGTATTTT. V gene TRBV19 combines with J gene TRBJ2-3, with 14 positions matching TRBD2. V shed 10 bases and J 0 bases; nucleotides not matched to a gene: 12. Germline-derived CDR1 and CDR2 are LNHDA and SQIVND (reference sequence). The CDR3 spans 18 residues.

The chain links TRBV5-4 to TRBJ1-4; 8 bases are shared with TRBD1. J lost 10 bases, V lost 0 bases, and 8 bases had no gene match. CDR1 and CDR2 (germline): SGHNT, YYREEE (reference sequence). The CDR3 runs to 15 residues. CDR3 in DNA: TGTGCCAGCAGCTTGGCGCAGGGGGCAGGGGGAAAACTGTTTTTT. This translates into CASSLAQGAGGKLFF.

This clone was detected only once. The rearrangement uses TRBV27 and TRBJ1-1; 8 positions agree with TRBD1. Trimming removed 2 bases from V and 5 bases from J; junction bases left unmatched: 4. This CDR3 is 14 amino acids long. The V gene's germline CDR1 is MNHEY and CDR2 SMNVEV (reference sequence). CDR3 protein: CASSLQGASTEAFF. For the CDR3, the DNA is TGTGCCAGCAGTTTACAGGGGGCAAGTACTGAAGCTTTCTTT.

V gene TRBV27 combines with J gene TRBJ2-5; D gene ambiguous. The CDR3 length is 12 residues. V lost 6 bases, J lost 4 bases, and 9 bases lay in between. From germline, CDR1 is MNHEY and CDR2 SMNVEV (reference sequence). The CDR3 loop reads CASRSPGETQYF. The CDR3 DNA follows: TGTGCCAGCAGAAGCCCGGGAGAGACCCAGTACTTC.

J is TRBJ2-1 and V is TRBV11-2; TRBD1 agrees at 11 bases. Germline lookup yields CDR1 SGHAT and CDR2 FQNNGV. The V segment lost 0 bases and the J segment 12 bases; nucleotides outside the gene matches: 7. CDR3 length equals 15 residues. Here the CDR3 reads CASSLEGTGGGVQFF. In DNA form, the CDR3 reads TGTGCCAGCAGCTTAGAGGGGACAGGGGGTGGCGTGCAGTTCTTC.

This chain links TRBV5-4 with TRBJ2-1, with 11 positions matching TRBD2. The CDR3 contains 15 residues. The ends lost 4 bases at V and 5 bases at J; junction bases unmatched: 5. Germline loops: CDR1 SGHNT, CDR2 YYREEE (reference sequence). Here the CDR3 DNA reads TGTGCCAGCAGCCGGGGACTAGCGGCTGACAATGAGCAGTTCTTC. This codes for CASSRGLAADNEQFF.

The chain is built from TRBV7-2 and TRBJ1-2; unclear D gene. V was shortened by 3 bases and J by 1 base, with 12 bases between the two germline ends. This CDR3 contains 15 residues. Germline-derived CDR1 and CDR2 are SGHTA and FQGNSA. The CDR3 DNA reads as TGTGCCAGCAGCTTCCAGGAGACTATTAACTATGGCTACACCTTC. It yields the protein CASSFQETINYGYTF.

The chain links TRBV30 to TRBJ1-5, with unresolved D. Trimming shortened V by 2 bases and J by 3 bases, and 11 bases separated the two germline ends. The germline CDR1 and CDR2 sequences are GTSNPN and SVGIG (reference sequence). CDR3 length: 14 amino acids. The CDR3 here is CAWSSTAFNQPQHF. The CDR3 coding sequence is TGTGCCTGGAGTTCCACCGCCTTCAATCAGCCCCAGCATTTT.

The chain recombines TRBV7-6 with TRBJ1-3; D is ambiguous. The CDR3 covers 13 residues. CDR1 SGHVS and CDR2 FNYEAQ come from the germline V gene. The V end was cut by 6 bases, the J end by 4 bases, with 10 bases between. The CDR3 is CASRPISGNTIYF. In nucleotides, the CDR3 is TGTGCCAGCAGACCGATCTCCGGAAACACCATATATTTT.

This chain connects TRBV7-9 to TRBJ2-7; D unresolved. The CDR3 consists of 11 residues. V lost 7 bases and J lost 4, with 8 bases in between. Germline V gene sequence: CDR1 SEHNR, CDR2 FQNEAQ (reference sequence). CDR3 bases: TGTGCCAGCAACGCAGGTTACGAGCAGTACTTC. It specifies CASNAGYEQYF.